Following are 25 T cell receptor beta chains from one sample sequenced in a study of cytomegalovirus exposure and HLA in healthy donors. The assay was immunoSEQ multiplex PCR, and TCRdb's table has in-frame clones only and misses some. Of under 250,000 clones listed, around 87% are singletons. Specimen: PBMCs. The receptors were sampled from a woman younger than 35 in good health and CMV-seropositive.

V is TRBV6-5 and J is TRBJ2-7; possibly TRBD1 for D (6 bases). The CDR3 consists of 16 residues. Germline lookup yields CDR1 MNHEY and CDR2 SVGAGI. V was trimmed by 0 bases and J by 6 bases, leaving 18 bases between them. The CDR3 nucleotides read TGTGCCAGCAGTTACTCCGGACAGTATTTGTCGGGCGAGCAGTACTTC. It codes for CASSYSGQYLSGEQYF.

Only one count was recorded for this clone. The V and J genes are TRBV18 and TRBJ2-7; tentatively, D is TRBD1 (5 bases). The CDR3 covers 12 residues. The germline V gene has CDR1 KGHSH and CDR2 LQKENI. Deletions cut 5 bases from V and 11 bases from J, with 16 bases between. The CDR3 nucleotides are TGTGCCAGCTCAGACCAACGACAGTCAGAGTACTTC. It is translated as CASSDQRQSEYF.

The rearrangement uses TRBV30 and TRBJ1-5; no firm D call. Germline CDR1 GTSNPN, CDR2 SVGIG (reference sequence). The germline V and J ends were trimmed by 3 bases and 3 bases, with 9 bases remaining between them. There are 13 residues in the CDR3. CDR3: CAWRLPPNQPQHF. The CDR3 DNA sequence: TGTGCCTGGAGACTACCCCCCAATCAGCCCCAGCATTTT.

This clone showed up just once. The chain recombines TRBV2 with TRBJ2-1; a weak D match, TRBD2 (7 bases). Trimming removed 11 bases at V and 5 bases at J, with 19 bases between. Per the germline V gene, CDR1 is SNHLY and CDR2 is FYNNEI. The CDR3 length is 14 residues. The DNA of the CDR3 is TGTGCCCGCCAAGGGGGGGAGCCCCACAATGAGCAGTTCTTC. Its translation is CARQGGEPHNEQFF.

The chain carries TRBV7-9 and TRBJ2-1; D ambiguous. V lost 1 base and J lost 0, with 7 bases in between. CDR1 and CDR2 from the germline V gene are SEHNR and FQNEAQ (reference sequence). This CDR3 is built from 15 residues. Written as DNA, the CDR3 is TGTGCCAGCAGCTTAGTGAAGAGCTCCTACAATGAGCAGTTCTTC. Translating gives CASSLVKSSYNEQFF.

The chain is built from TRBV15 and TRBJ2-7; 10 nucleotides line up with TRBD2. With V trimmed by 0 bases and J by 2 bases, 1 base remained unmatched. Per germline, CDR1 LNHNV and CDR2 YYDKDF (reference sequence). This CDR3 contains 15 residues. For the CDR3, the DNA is TGTGCCACCAGCAGAGATAGCGGGAGGACCTACGAGCAGTACTTC. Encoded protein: CATSRDSGRTYEQYF.

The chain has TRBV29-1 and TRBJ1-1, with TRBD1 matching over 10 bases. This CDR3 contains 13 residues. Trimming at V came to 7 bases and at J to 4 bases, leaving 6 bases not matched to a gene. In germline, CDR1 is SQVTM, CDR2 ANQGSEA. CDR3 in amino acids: CSGDRGPGTEAFF. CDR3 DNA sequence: TGCAGCGGTGACAGGGGGCCTGGCACTGAAGCTTTCTTT.

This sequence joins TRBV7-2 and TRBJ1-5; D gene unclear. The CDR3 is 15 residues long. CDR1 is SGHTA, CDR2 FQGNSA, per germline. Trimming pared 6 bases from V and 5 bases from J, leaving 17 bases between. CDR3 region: CASSLVGGYDQPQHF. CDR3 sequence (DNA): TGTGCCAGCAGTCTAGTGGGAGGCTATGATCAGCCCCAGCATTTT.

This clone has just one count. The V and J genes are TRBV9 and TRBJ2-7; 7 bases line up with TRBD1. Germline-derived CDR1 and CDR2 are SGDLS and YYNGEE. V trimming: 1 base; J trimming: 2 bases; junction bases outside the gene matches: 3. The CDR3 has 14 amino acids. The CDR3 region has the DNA TGTGCCAGCAGCGTAACAGGGGCGACCTACGAGCAGTACTTC. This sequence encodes CASSVTGATYEQYF.

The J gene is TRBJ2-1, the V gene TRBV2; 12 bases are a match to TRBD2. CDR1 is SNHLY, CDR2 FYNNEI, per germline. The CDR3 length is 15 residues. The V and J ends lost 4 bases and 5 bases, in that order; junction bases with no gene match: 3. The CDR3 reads CASSVLAGGNNEQFF. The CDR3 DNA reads TGTGCCAGCAGTGTACTAGCGGGAGGAAACAATGAGCAGTTCTTC.

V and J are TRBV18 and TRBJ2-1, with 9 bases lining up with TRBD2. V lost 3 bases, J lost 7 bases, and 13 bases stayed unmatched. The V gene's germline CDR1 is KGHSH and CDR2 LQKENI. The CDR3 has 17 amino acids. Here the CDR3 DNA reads TGTGCCAGCTCACCGCGTAGTCAGACTAGCGGATTAAATGAGCAGTTCTTC. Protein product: CASSPRSQTSGLNEQFF.

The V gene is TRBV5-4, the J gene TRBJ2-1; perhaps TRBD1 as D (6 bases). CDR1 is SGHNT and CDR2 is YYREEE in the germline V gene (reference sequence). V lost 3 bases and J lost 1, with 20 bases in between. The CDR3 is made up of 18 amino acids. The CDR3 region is CASSSPVRGFPSYNEQFF. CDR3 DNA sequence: TGTGCCAGCAGCTCGCCGGTCAGGGGATTCCCATCCTACAATGAGCAGTTCTTC. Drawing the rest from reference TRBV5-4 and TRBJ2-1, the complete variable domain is ETGVTQSPTHLIKTRGQQVTLRCSSQSGHNTVSWYQQALGQGPQFIFQYYREEENGRGNFPPRFSGLQFPNYSSELNVNALELDDSALYLCASSSPVRGFPSYNEQFFGPGTRLTVL.

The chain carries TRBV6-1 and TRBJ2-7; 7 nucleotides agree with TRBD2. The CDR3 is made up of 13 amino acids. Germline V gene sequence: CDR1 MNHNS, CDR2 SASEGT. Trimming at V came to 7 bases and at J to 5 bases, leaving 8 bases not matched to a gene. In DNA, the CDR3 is TGTGCCAGCAACACCCAGGGAGGGGACGAGCAGTACTTC. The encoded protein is CASNTQGGDEQYF.

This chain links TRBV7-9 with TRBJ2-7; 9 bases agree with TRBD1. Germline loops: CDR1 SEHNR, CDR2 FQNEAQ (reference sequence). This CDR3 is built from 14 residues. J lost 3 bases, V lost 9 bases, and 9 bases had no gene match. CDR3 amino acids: CASSVGQGHYEQYF. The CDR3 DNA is TGTGCCAGTAGCGTGGGACAGGGCCACTACGAGCAGTACTTC. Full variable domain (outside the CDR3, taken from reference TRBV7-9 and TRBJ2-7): DTGVSQNPRHKITKRGQNVTFRCDPISEHNRLYWYRQTLGQGPEFLTYFQNEAQLEKSRLLSDRFSAERPKGSFSTLEIQRTEQGDSAMYLCASSVGQGHYEQYFGPGTRLTVT.

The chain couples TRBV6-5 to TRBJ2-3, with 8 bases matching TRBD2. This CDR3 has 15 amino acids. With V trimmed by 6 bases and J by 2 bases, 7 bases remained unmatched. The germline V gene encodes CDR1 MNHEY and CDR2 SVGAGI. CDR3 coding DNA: TGTGCCAGCAGGACCGGGACTAGTCCCACAGATACGCAGTATTTT. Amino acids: CASRTGTSPTDTQYF.

This chain's CDR3 is CASSPSGGPTGEAFF. CDR3 coding DNA: TGTGCCAGCAGTCCGTCAGGGGGCCCTACGGGTGAAGCTTTCTTT. The chain uses TRBV6-5 and TRBJ1-1; 8 positions agree with TRBD1. V was clipped by 5 bases and J by 7 bases; unmatched bases: 12. Germline assignment: CDR1 MNHEY and CDR2 SVGAGI. The CDR3 is made up of 15 amino acids.

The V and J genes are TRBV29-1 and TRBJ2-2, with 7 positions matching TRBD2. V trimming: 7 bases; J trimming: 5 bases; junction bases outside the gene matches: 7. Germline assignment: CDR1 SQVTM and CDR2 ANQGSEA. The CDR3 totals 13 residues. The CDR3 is CSAGGEGTGELFF. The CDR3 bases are TGCAGCGCCGGAGGGGAGGGAACCGGGGAGCTGTTTTTT.

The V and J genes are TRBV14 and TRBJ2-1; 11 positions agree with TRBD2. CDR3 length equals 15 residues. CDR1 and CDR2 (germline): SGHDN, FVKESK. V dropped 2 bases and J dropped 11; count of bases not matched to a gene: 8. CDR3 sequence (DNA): TGTGCCAGCAGCCAAAGACTAGCGGGAATGGTCAAGCAGTTCTTC. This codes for CASSQRLAGMVKQFF.

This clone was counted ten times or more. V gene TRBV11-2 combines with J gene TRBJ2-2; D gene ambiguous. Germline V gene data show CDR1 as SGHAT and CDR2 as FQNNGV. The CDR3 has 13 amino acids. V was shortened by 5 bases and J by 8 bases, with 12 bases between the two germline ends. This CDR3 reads CASSQTSAGELFF. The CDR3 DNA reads TGTGCCAGCAGCCAAACGTCTGCGGGGGAGCTGTTTTTT.

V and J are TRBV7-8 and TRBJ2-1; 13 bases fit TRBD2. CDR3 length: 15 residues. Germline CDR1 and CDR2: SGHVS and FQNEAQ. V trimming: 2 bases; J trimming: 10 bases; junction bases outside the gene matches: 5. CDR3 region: CASSLRLAGGGEQFF. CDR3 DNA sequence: TGTGCCAGCAGCTTACGACTAGCGGGGGGCGGGGAGCAGTTCTTC.

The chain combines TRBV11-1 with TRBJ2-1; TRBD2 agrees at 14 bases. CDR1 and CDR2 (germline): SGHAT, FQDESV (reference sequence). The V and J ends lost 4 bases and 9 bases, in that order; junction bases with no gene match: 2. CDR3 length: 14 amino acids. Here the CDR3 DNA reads TGTGCCAGCAGCTCGGGACTAGCGGGAGCTGAGCAGTTCTTC. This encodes CASSSGLAGAEQFF.

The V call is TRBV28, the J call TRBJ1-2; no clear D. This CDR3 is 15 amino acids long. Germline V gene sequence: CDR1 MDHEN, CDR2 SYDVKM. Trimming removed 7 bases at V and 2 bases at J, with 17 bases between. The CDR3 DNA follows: TGTGCCAGCAAGGAGCAAGGCCGCGTAAACTATGGCTACACCTTC. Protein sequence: CASKEQGRVNYGYTF.

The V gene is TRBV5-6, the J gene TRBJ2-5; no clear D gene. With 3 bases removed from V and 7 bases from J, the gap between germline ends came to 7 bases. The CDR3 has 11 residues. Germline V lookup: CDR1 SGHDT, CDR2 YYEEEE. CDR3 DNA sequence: TGTGCCAGCAGCTACCTAGGGACCCAGTACTTC. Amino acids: CASSYLGTQYF.

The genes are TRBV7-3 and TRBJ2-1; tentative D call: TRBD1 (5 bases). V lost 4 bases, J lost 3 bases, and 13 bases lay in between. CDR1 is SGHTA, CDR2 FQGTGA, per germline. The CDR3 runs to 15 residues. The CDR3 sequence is CASSSDHRNYNEQFF. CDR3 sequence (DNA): TGTGCCAGCAGCTCAGACCACAGGAACTACAATGAGCAGTTCTTC.

CDR3 bases: TGTGCCAGCAGAGCACAGGGAGATGGCTACACCTTC. Amino acid sequence: CASRAQGDGYTF. J is TRBJ1-2 and V is TRBV28; possibly TRBD1 for D (6 bases). Germline CDR1 reads MDHEN; CDR2 reads SYDVKM. V was clipped by 6 bases and J by 6 bases, with 11 bases between them. CDR3 size: 12 residues.